This TCR beta chain derives from a study of blood T cell repertoires in COVID-19. Study context: Spain, Italy and the United States supplied samples that represented acute and convalescent COVID-19. The cDNA or gDNA used as material had been derived from T cells, B-cell-depleted T cells, or PBMCs.

As originally analysed: The assay estimated nucleated cells by amplifying reference gene primers. Clones were read by immunoSEQ multiplex PCR, and TCRdb kept only the in-frame ones, dropping some. That table furnishes V, J and clone size, whereas the DNA furnished D and trimming. The table includes 250,000 to 300,000 clones, over 65% detected once. Sample: peripheral blood. The TCR originated in a man in his fifties or sixties who had recovered from COVID-19.

CDR3: CASKAGAEGTQYF. CDR3 DNA: TGCGCCAGCAAGGCGGGGGCGGAGGGAACGCAGTATTTT. V gene TRBV5-1 combines with J gene TRBJ2-3; a possible D gene is TRBD2 (7 bases). This CDR3 is built from 13 residues. Trimming pared 6 bases from V and 9 bases from J, leaving 17 bases between. Germline CDR1 reads SGHRS; CDR2 reads YFSETQ.